Below are 25 T cell receptor beta chains sequenced from a single sample in a study of post-analysis software for immune sequencing data. The authors incorporated unique molecular identifiers into the TCR beta cDNA libraries. TCRdb reprocessed the PCR reads with MiXCR, giving one entry per CDR3 protein. The table lists around 710,000 distinct CDR3 sequences, just over 45% of them singletons. Points from the study as a whole: In patients, TRBV5-6, TRBV5-1 and TRBV20-1 belonged to 4 or 5 TRBV segments found more frequently than in controls.

These TCRs' antigens remain unknown. The source material was blood. The receptors shown here come from a girl aged 5 to 17 with multiple sclerosis.

The CDR3 DNA follows: TGTGCCAGCAGCTTAGAGTTTGCCTGCGAGCAGTACTTC. Protein: CASSLEFACEQYF. The rearrangement joins TRBV7-8 to TRBJ2-4; D gene unclear. The DNA end lines up better with TRBJ2-7; the J call may be wrong. From germline, CDR1 is SGHVS and CDR2 FQNEAQ. This CDR3 is 13 amino acids long.

V is TRBV5-1 and J is TRBJ1-5; weak D call: TRBD1 (6 bases). The V and J ends lost 4 bases and 3 bases respectively, with 11 bases between them. The CDR3 is 14 amino acids. Germline V gene sequence: CDR1 SGHRS, CDR2 YFSETQ. CDR3 sequence: CASSKDSINQPQHF. CDR3 nucleotides: TGCGCCAGCAGCAAGGACAGTATCAATCAGCCCCAGCATTTT. Filled out from reference TRBV5-1 and TRBJ1-5, the complete variable domain reads KAGVTQTPRYLIKTRGQQVTLSCSPISGHRSVSWYQQTPGQGLQFLFEYFSETQRNKGNFPGRFSGRQFSNSRSEMNVSTLELGDSALYLCASSKDSINQPQHFGDGTRLSIL.

J is TRBJ1-2 and V is TRBV6-2 or TRBV6-3; weak D call: TRBD1 (5 bases). Trimming took off 4 bases at V and 6 bases at J, with 24 bases between the two ends. Germline V gene sequence: CDR1 MNHEY, CDR2 SVGEGT. The CDR3 length is 17 residues. CDR3 nucleotides: TGTGCCAGCAGTTCGGCGTGGTCAGGGTTGGGCTCCGATGGCTACACCTTC. It codes for CASSSAWSGLGSDGYTF.

CDR3 residues: CATLAGGTDTQYF. CDR3 DNA: TGTGCCACCCTTGCAGGGGGCACAGATACGCAGTATTTT. V gene TRBV6-5 combines with J gene TRBJ2-3; D perhaps matches TRBD1 (6 bases). Germline CDR1 reads MNHEY; CDR2 reads SVGAGI. Trimming removed 10 bases from V and 1 base from J, with 12 bases in between. The CDR3 is made up of 13 amino acids.

This clonotype has a single count. The J gene is TRBJ2-3, the V gene TRBV13; TRBD1 matches at 7 bases. V was clipped by 5 bases and J by 0 bases; unmatched bases: 8. This CDR3 spans 16 amino acids. The germline gives CDR1 PRHDT, CDR2 FYEKMQ (reference sequence). The CDR3 loop reads CASSDPGTASTDTQYF. The CDR3 coding sequence is TGTGCCAGCAGCGATCCCGGGACAGCGAGCACAGATACGCAGTATTTT. Looking up the rest from reference TRBV13 and TRBJ2-3 gives the full variable domain: AAGVIQSPRHLIKEKRETATLKCYPIPRHDTVYWYQQGPGQDPQFLISFYEKMQSDKGSIPDRFSAQQFSDYHSELNMSSLELGDSALYFCASSDPGTASTDTQYFGPGTRLTVL.

This clonotype came up a few times. This rearrangement joins TRBV20-1 to TRBJ2-7, with D perhaps TRBD2 (5 bases). The CDR3 loop spans 15 amino acids. The V gene lost 4 bases and the J gene lost 3 bases, with 19 bases spanning the gap. Germline CDR1 reads DFQATT; CDR2 reads SNEGSKA (reference sequence). CDR3 DNA sequence: TGCAGTGCTATCCTTAGCCCAACGGGATTCTACGAGCAGTACTTC. Its protein is CSAILSPTGFYEQYF.

The chain is built from TRBV11-2 and TRBJ2-2; unclear D gene. The V end lost 0 bases, the J end lost 12 bases, and 8 bases lay between the germline ends. The CDR3 loop spans 12 amino acids. Germline V gene sequence: CDR1 SGHAT, CDR2 FQNNGV. CDR3 nucleotide sequence: TGTGCCAGCAGCTTAGATAGGTCGAAGCTGTTTTTT. Protein: CASSLDRSKLFF.

Concerning this clonotype: One end of the junction varies from germline; a read error may be responsible. The chain employs TRBV20-1 and TRBJ2-1; 8 nucleotides match TRBD2. Germline values: CDR1 DFQATT, CDR2 SNEGSKA (reference sequence). This CDR3 region has 16 residues. The CDR3 nucleotides are TGTAGTGCTAGAGAGACGGGCGGGAGGATCTACAATGAGCAGTTCTTC. Protein product: CSARETGGRIYNEQFF.

This clonotype was counted a few times. The rearrangement uses TRBV12-3 or TRBV12-4 and TRBJ1-2, with D possibly being TRBD1 (5 bases). The CDR3 is 14 amino acids. The ends were cut back, 5 bases at V and 0 bases at J, with 10 bases in the middle. The CDR3 spells CASSTGATNYGYTF. DNA of the CDR3: TGTGCCAGCAGTACCGGGGCCACTAACTATGGCTACACCTTC.

This CDR3 reads CATSNRSYNEQFF. For the CDR3, the DNA is TGTGCCACCAGCAATCGGAGTTACAATGAGCAGTTCTTC. V is TRBV15 and J is TRBJ2-1; D is undetermined. The length of the CDR3 is 13 residues. The germline CDR1 and CDR2 sequences are LNHNV and YYDKDF (reference sequence). The V end lost 4 bases, the J end lost 4 bases, and 8 bases lay between the germline ends. The variable domain in full, with the rest retrieved from reference TRBV15 and TRBJ2-1, is DAMVIQNPRYQVTQFGKPVTLSCSQTLNHNVMYWYQQKSSQAPKLLFHYYDKDFNNEADTPDNFQSRRPNTSFCFLDIRSPGLGDTAMYLCATSNRSYNEQFFGPGTRLTVL.

This chain joins TRBV9 and TRBJ2-3, with D perhaps matching TRBD1 or TRBD2 (5 bases each). V was shortened by 4 bases and J by 2 bases, with 14 bases between the two germline ends. The CDR3 is made up of 15 amino acids. Germline CDR1 SGDLS, CDR2 YYNGEE. The CDR3 DNA follows: TGTGCCAGCAGCCCCAAATGGGGGACCACAGATACGCAGTATTTT. Its protein product is CASSPKWGTTDTQYF.

V usage is TRBV28 and J usage is TRBJ2-1, with D unresolved. The CDR3 consists of 14 residues. CDR1 and CDR2 (germline): MDHEN, SYDVKM. V gave up 6 bases and J gave up 6 bases, with 15 bases separating them. For the CDR3, the DNA is TGTGCCAGCAGCCCCGAATTTGCGAGCAATGAGCAGTTCTTC. Translating it yields CASSPEFASNEQFF.

The chain links TRBV5-1 to TRBJ2-3, with a tentative D call TRBD1 (5 bases). The CDR3 covers 13 residues. Trimming pared 3 bases from V and 3 bases from J, leaving 8 bases between. Per the germline V gene, CDR1 is SGHRS and CDR2 is YFSETQ. CDR3 residues: CASSSQGTDTQYF. CDR3 bases: TGCGCCAGCAGCTCGCAGGGAACAGATACGCAGTATTTT. The entire variable domain, with the rest obtained from reference TRBV5-1 and TRBJ2-3, is as follows: KAGVTQTPRYLIKTRGQQVTLSCSPISGHRSVSWYQQTPGQGLQFLFEYFSETQRNKGNFPGRFSGRQFSNSRSEMNVSTLELGDSALYLCASSSQGTDTQYFGPGTRLTVL.

This sequence joins TRBV20-1 and TRBJ2-5, with a weak D call TRBD1 (6 bases). V dropped 2 bases and J dropped 12 bases, with 13 bases sitting between them. The CDR3 length is 11 residues. Germline lookup yields CDR1 DFQATT and CDR2 SNEGSKA (reference sequence). CDR3 sequence (DNA): TGCAGTGCTAGATCACAGGGTCCGGAGTACTTC. Its protein is CSARSQGPEYF.

The genes are TRBV7-9 and TRBJ1-5; no definite D call. The CDR3 is made up of 15 amino acids. The V and J ends lost 5 bases and 10 bases respectively, with 21 bases between them. CDR1 is SEHNR, CDR2 FQNEAQ, per germline (reference sequence). CDR3 nucleotide sequence: TGTGCCAGCAGCCCTTCCACCACGATCCCGGGCCCCCAGCATTTT. This translates into CASSPSTTIPGPQHF.

This chain links TRBV5-1 with TRBJ1-3; weak D call: TRBD1 (6 bases). The CDR3 contains 17 residues. The V gene lost 1 base and the J gene lost 4 bases, with 18 bases spanning the gap. CDR1 and CDR2 from the germline V gene are SGHRS and YFSETQ. CDR3 bases: TGCGCCAGCAGCTTGTTCTCTACCGGGGGCTTCGGAAACACCATATATTTT. Translating it yields CASSLFSTGGFGNTIYF. The whole variable domain, filled in from reference TRBV5-1 and TRBJ1-3, reads KAGVTQTPRYLIKTRGQQVTLSCSPISGHRSVSWYQQTPGQGLQFLFEYFSETQRNKGNFPGRFSGRQFSNSRSEMNVSTLELGDSALYLCASSLFSTGGFGNTIYFGEGSWLTVV.

V and J are TRBV9 and TRBJ2-5, with D possibly TRBD1 on 7 matching bases. Gene TRBJ2-7 matches the end of the DNA better, so the J call may be wrong. Germline V gene lookup returns CDR1 SGDLS and CDR2 YYNGEE. The CDR3 loop spans 15 amino acids. The CDR3, as DNA: TGTGCCAGCAGCGTCGCCTGGGGGGACAGCTACGAGCAGTACTTC. It is translated as CASSVAWGDSYEQYF.

The rearrangement joins TRBV20-1 to TRBJ1-1; D ambiguous. Deletions cut 6 bases from V and 1 base from J, with 9 bases between. CDR3 length equals 12 residues. CDR1 and CDR2 from the germline V gene are DFQATT and SNEGSKA (reference sequence). CDR3 coding DNA: TGCAGTGCCTACCTTGGGAACACTGAAGCTTTCTTT. As protein: CSAYLGNTEAFF.

The chain couples TRBV4-3 to TRBJ2-4, with no clear D. The J call is doubtful: the DNA matches TRBJ2-7 better. This CDR3 comprises 16 residues. The V gene's germline CDR1 is LGHNA and CDR2 YSLEER. Here the CDR3 reads CASSRAFRVLNYEQYF. The CDR3 DNA follows: TGCGCCAGCAGCCGGGCTTTCCGGGTCCTTAACTACGAGCAGTACTTC.

V usage is TRBV7-2 and J usage is TRBJ2-4, with a possible D match to TRBD2 (6 bases). The J call is in doubt because the DNA end fits TRBJ2-7 better. The CDR3 covers 14 residues. From germline, CDR1 is SGHTA and CDR2 FQGNSA. CDR3 amino acids: CASSLRLGDYEQYF. The CDR3, as DNA: TGTGCCAGCAGCTTAAGACTAGGGGACTACGAGCAGTACTTC.

V gene TRBV9 combines with J gene TRBJ2-1; 7 bases match TRBD2. Germline V gene sequence: CDR1 SGDLS, CDR2 YYNGEE. Trimming took 2 bases from V and 9 from J; bases not matched to a gene: 14. CDR3 length: 16 residues. The CDR3 is CASSVGPSLAEGEQFF. CDR3 DNA sequence: TGTGCCAGCAGCGTGGGCCCTAGCCTAGCGGAAGGTGAGCAGTTCTTC. The variable domain in full, completed from reference TRBV9 and TRBJ2-1, reads DSGVTQTPKHLITATGQRVTLRCSPRSGDLSVYWYQQSLDQGLQFLIQYYNGEERAKGNILERFSAQQFPDLHSELNLSSLELGDSALYFCASSVGPSLAEGEQFFGPGTRLTVL.

This clonotype was seen more than once but under ten times. The chain combines TRBV20-1 with TRBJ2-3; D remains unclear. Germline V CDR1 and CDR2: DFQATT, SNEGSKA (reference sequence). Trimming cost V 3 bases and J 0 bases, with 10 bases left between them. The CDR3 runs 14 residues. The CDR3 coding sequence is TGCAGTGCTAGCAAAGACCCTAGCACAGATACGCAGTATTTT. This translates into CSASKDPSTDTQYF.

Concerning this clonotype: One junction end does not reproduce the germline sequence, and a read error may be involved. This chain connects TRBV28 to TRBJ2-6; D possibly matches TRBD1 or TRBD2 (5 bases each). The CDR3 loop spans 15 amino acids. The germline CDR1 and CDR2 sequences are MDHEN and SYDVKM. The CDR3 sequence is CASSPQGPGANILTF. The CDR3 bases are TGTGCCAGCAGTCCCCAGGGACCTGGGGCCAACATCCTGACTTTC. The whole variable domain, filled in from reference TRBV28 and TRBJ2-6, reads DVKVTQSSRYLVKRTGEKVFLECVQDMDHENMFWYRQDPGLGLRLIYFSYDVKMKEKGDIPEGYSVSREKKERFSLILESASTNQTSMYLCASSPQGPGANILTFGAGSRLTVL.

For this clonotype: A much larger clone lies one base from this, so it may be a read error. The chain joins TRBV3-1 to TRBJ2-3; 7 bases map to TRBD2. In germline, CDR1 is LGHDT, CDR2 YNNKEL (reference sequence). This CDR3 has 15 amino acids. Unmatched junction bases numbered 2, after V lost 1 base and J lost 1 base. The CDR3 here is CASSQVGGGTDTQYF. The CDR3 DNA is TGTGCCAGCAGCCAAGTGGGGGGGGGCACAGATACGCAGTATTTT.

The CDR3 DNA reads TGTGCCAGCAGCCAAGGAGTACTAGCGGGAGTCGGGTCCAGGTACAATGAGCAGTTCTTC. Translated: CASSQGVLAGVGSRYNEQFF. V gene TRBV3-1 combines with J gene TRBJ2-1; 11 bases are a match to TRBD2. CDR3 length: 20 residues. Unmatched junction bases numbered 15, after V lost 1 base and J lost 4 bases. Looked up from germline, CDR1 is LGHDT and CDR2 is YNNKEL (reference sequence).